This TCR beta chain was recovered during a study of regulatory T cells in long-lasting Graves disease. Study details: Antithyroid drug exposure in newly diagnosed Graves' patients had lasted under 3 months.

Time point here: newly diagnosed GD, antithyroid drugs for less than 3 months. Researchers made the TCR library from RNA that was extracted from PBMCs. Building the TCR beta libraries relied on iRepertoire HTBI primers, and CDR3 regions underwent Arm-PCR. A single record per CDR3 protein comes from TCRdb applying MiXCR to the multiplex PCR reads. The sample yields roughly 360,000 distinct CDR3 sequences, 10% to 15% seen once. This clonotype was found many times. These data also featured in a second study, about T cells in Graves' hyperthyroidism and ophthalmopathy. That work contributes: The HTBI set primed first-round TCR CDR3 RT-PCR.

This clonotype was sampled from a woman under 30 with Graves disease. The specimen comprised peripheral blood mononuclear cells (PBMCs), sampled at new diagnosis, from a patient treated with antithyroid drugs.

CDR3 bases: TGTGCCAGCAGCTCCGGGACACTGTATCAGCCCCAGCATTTT. Its translation is CASSSGTLYQPQHF. The J gene is TRBJ1-5, the V gene TRBV5-6; tentative D call: TRBD1 (6 bases). The V and J ends lost 3 bases and 5 bases respectively, with 12 bases between them. The CDR3 contains 14 residues. CDR1 is SGHDT, CDR2 YYEEEE, per germline.